What follows are 15 T cell receptor beta chains derived from one specimen sequenced in a study of post-analysis software for immune sequencing data. Study conclusions and caveats: TRBV5-6, TRBV5-1 and TRBV20-1 belonged to a set of roughly 5 TRBV segments that were more frequent in patients than controls.

Unique molecular identifiers were built into the TCR beta cDNA libraries. One entry per CDR3 protein results from TCRdb running MiXCR on the PCR reads. The sample holds about 200,000 distinct CDR3 sequences, around 30% seen once. Antigens for these TCRs are unknown. Source material: blood. The receptors come from a girl aged 2 to 17 with multiple sclerosis.

The chain joins TRBV5-1 to TRBJ2-3; D is possibly TRBD2 (5 bases). Trimming took off 0 bases at V and 2 bases at J, with 10 bases between the two ends. The CDR3 covers 15 residues. Germline CDR1 reads SGHRS; CDR2 reads YFSETQ. The CDR3 DNA is TGCGCCAGCAGCTTGGTCAGCGGAGTCACAGATACGCAGTATTTT. This translates into CASSLVSGVTDTQYF. Complete variable domain (other parts from reference TRBV5-1 and TRBJ2-3): KAGVTQTPRYLIKTRGQQVTLSCSPISGHRSVSWYQQTPGQGLQFLFEYFSETQRNKGNFPGRFSGRQFSNSRSEMNVSTLELGDSALYLCASSLVSGVTDTQYFGPGTRLTVL.

This clonotype came up a few times. J is TRBJ2-1 and V is TRBV28; D gene unclear. Germline values: CDR1 MDHEN, CDR2 SYDVKM. This CDR3 has 12 amino acids. V was trimmed by 4 bases and J by 7 bases, leaving 8 bases between them. The CDR3 nucleotides read TGTGCCAGCAGTTACCGCCTTAATGAGCAGTTCTTC. Its protein product is CASSYRLNEQFF.

A remark on this clonotype: A much larger clone sits a single nucleotide away, making a read error possible. The J gene is TRBJ2-5, the V gene TRBV12-3 or TRBV12-4; 7 bases agree with TRBD2. CDR3 size: 14 residues. CDR3 amino acids: CANSLGGSQETQYF. As DNA, the CDR3 is TGTGCCAACAGTTTAGGCGGGAGCCAAGAGACCCAGTACTTC.

V usage is TRBV20-1 and J usage is TRBJ2-2, with TRBD1 matching over 7 bases. Germline V CDR1 and CDR2: DFQATT, SNEGSKA (reference sequence). With V trimmed by 1 base and J by 5 bases, 7 bases remained unmatched. The CDR3 extends over 15 amino acids. The CDR3 here is CSARGEGALTGELFF. As DNA, the CDR3 is TGCAGTGCTAGAGGTGAGGGGGCGCTGACCGGGGAGCTGTTTTTT.

The rearrangement joins TRBV5-5 to TRBJ1-2; 9 bases map to TRBD1. The CDR3 is 19 residues long. The V segment lost 4 bases and the J segment 3 bases; nucleotides outside the gene matches: 19. Germline V lookup: CDR1 SGHKS, CDR2 YYEKEE (reference sequence). Written as DNA, the CDR3 is TGTGCCAGCAGCCTTGGGCCACAGGGGGCATGGAATTTAGACTATGGCTACACCTTC. This gives the protein CASSLGPQGAWNLDYGYTF.

Many counts were recorded for this clonotype. The chain has TRBV29-1 and TRBJ2-7, with 8 positions matching TRBD2. V was clipped by 5 bases and J by 6 bases; unmatched bases: 9. The CDR3 consists of 13 residues. Germline CDR1 is SQVTM and CDR2 is ANQGSEA. The CDR3 bases are TGCAGCGTTCCGGGACTAGGCGAAAGCGAGCAGTACTTC. It encodes CSVPGLGESEQYF.

The chain joins TRBV6-1 to TRBJ2-7; maybe TRBD1 (6 bases). This CDR3 is 13 amino acids long. V was pared by 6 bases and J by 2 bases, with 11 bases between. Germline CDR1 MNHNS, CDR2 SASEGT. The CDR3 nucleotides read TGTGCCAGCAGCCCGGGACAAACCTACGAGCAGTACTTC. Translation: CASSPGQTYEQYF.

This clonotype was counted a few times. A read error may explain this, as a much larger clone is one base away. The chain uses TRBV4-1 and TRBJ2-7; the D is unclear. This CDR3 has 13 residues. Trimming removed 4 bases from V and 3 bases from J, with 10 bases in between. CDR1 and CDR2 (germline): MGHRA, YSYEKL. CDR3 in DNA: TGCGCCAGCAGCCCGACGTCTGGCTACGAGCAGTACTTC. Protein: CASSPTSGYEQYF.

About this clonotype itself: Being one base from a much bigger clone, this may be a read error. This rearrangement joins TRBV6-2 or TRBV6-3 to TRBJ2-1; 7 bases are a match to TRBD2. Germline CDR1 MNHEY, CDR2 SVGEGT. This CDR3 comprises 16 residues. Unmatched junction bases numbered 16, after V lost 6 bases and J lost 8 bases. DNA of the CDR3: TGTGCCAGCAGGGACCTAGCGGCCCATATCTTCCATGAGCAGTTCTTC. It yields the protein CASRDLAAHIFHEQFF.

For this clonotype: A read error may explain this, as a much larger clone is one base away. The chain employs TRBV20-1 and TRBJ2-4; 9 bases align to TRBD1. The CDR3 is made up of 14 amino acids. V was pared by 6 bases and J by 13 bases, with 16 bases of the junction left unmatched. Per the germline V gene, CDR1 is DFQATT and CDR2 is SNEGSKA (reference sequence). CDR3 residues: CSAKPGQGSDKQYF. CDR3 coding DNA: TGCAGTGCAAAACCGGGACAGGGTAGCGACAAGCAGTACTTC.

Note on this clonotype: Being one base from a much bigger clone, this may be a read error. CDR3 bases: TGCAGTGCTAGAGATCAAGGTAGCGGGCGACCAGATACGCGGTATTTT. Translation gives CSARDQGSGRPDTRYF. The V gene is TRBV20-1, the J gene TRBJ2-3, with 7 positions matching TRBD2. The CDR3 sequence is 16 residues long. Germline CDR1 reads DFQATT; CDR2 reads SNEGSKA (reference sequence).

The sample holds a few counts of this clonotype. The rearrangement uses TRBV4-1 and TRBJ1-1, with D perhaps TRBD1 (5 bases). The CDR3 is 20 amino acids. Germline V gene lookup returns CDR1 MGHRA and CDR2 YSYEKL. V shed 1 base and J shed 4 bases, with 28 bases lying between them. The CDR3 region is CASSQGISFLVGTKVTEAFF. The CDR3 nucleotides are TGCGCCAGCAGCCAAGGAATAAGTTTTTTGGTTGGGACGAAGGTCACTGAAGCTTTCTTT.

As to this clonotype: This sequence may be a read error, since a much larger clone differs from it by one base. This rearrangement joins TRBV6-1 to TRBJ2-7; no firm D call. V dropped 5 bases and J dropped 0 bases, with 8 bases sitting between them. This CDR3 has 13 residues. Germline assignment: CDR1 MNHNS and CDR2 SASEGT. As DNA, the CDR3 is TGTGCCAGCAGTCCACAGAGCTCCTACGAGCAGTACTTC. It translates to CASSPQSSYEQYF.

The chain has TRBV28 and TRBJ1-1; no reliable D call. Germline V gives CDR1 MDHEN, CDR2 SYDVKM. V was shortened by 8 bases and J by 2 bases, with 9 bases between the two germline ends. The CDR3 contains 12 residues. The CDR3 DNA reads TGTGCCAGCTCATCTAAAAACACTGAAGCTTTCTTT. It encodes CASSSKNTEAFF.

This clonotype was counted only a few times. This chain uses TRBV20-1 with TRBJ1-4; 8 bases align to TRBD1. Germline CDR1 is DFQATT and CDR2 is SNEGSKA (reference sequence). The CDR3 consists of 14 residues. Trimming at V came to 3 bases and at J to 4 bases, leaving 4 bases not matched to a gene. The DNA for the CDR3 is TGCAGTGCTAGCAGGGGGCCCCGTAATGAAAAACTGTTTTTT. This translates into CSASRGPRNEKLFF.